Presented here are 8 T cell receptor beta chains from one specimen sequenced in a study of T cell repertoires in cytomegalovirus infection (dated by TCRdb to the late 2010s). Instrument on record: Illumina HiSeq 1500. TCRdb reprocessed the public reads (quality trimming at Q25 with fastp, clone calling with MiXCR) and kept in-frame beta chains. Duplicate CDR3 protein sequences are folded into a single record with the most common DNA and genes. The sample table records approximately 630,000 distinct CDR3 sequences; approximately 24% of these occur just once. The ten top clones hold 6.5% to 10% of the sample. Sequences were obtained from CD8+ T cells from PBMCs. These receptors were taken from a human donor in good health (CMV status not recorded). Some clones in this sample may be carry-over from other donors' samples.

This clonotype was detected only once. A read error is likely, as this CDR3 ends without the conserved phenylalanine or tryptophan. The chain joins TRBV28 to TRBJ2-3; D is unclear. The ends were cut back, 2 bases at V and 6 bases at J, with 9 bases in the middle. Germline V gene data show CDR1 as MDHEN and CDR2 as SYDVKM. The length of the CDR3 is 13 residues. The CDR3 spells CASSLGSKDTQYS. For the CDR3, the DNA is TGTGCCAGCAGTTTAGGCTCCAAGGATACGCAGTATTCT.

This rearrangement joins TRBV12-3 or TRBV12-4 to TRBJ2-2; 7 nucleotides align to TRBD2. V lost 2 bases to trimming and J lost 1 base; unmatched junction nucleotides: 10. The CDR3 spans 18 residues. Here the CDR3 DNA reads TGTGCCAGCAGTTTACGGCTAGCGGAGACGGGGAACACCGGGGAGCTGTTTTTT. Translating it yields CASSLRLAETGNTGELFF.

This clonotype was picked up a small number of times. The chain joins TRBV7-9 to TRBJ1-3; 7 positions agree with TRBD1. The ends lost 10 bases at V and 1 base at J; junction bases unmatched: 7. The length of the CDR3 is 14 residues. Per germline, CDR1 SEHNR and CDR2 FQNEAQ (reference sequence). The CDR3 DNA reads as TGTGCCACCCGGGACAGAGAATCTGGAAACACCATATATTTT. This encodes CATRDRESGNTIYF.

This chain uses TRBV6-2 or TRBV6-3 with TRBJ2-5; D is unresolved. This CDR3 is 14 amino acids long. V lost 0 bases and J 5 bases, leaving 10 bases between the germline ends. Germline assignment: CDR1 MNHEY and CDR2 SVGEGT. The CDR3 sequence: CASSYSTFAETQYF. CDR3 nucleotide sequence: TGTGCCAGCAGTTACTCCACCTTTGCGGAGACCCAGTACTTC.

The CDR3 reads CATTSTGELFF. The CDR3 DNA reads as TGTGCCACCACTAGCACCGGGGAGCTGTTTTTT. The chain recombines TRBV27 with TRBJ2-2, with D possibly TRBD2 on 5 matching bases. Germline V gives CDR1 MNHEY, CDR2 SMNVEV (reference sequence). CDR3 length: 11 residues. V lost 10 bases to trimming and J lost 4 bases, with 7 bases between them.

The chain employs TRBV5-5 and TRBJ2-7, with 7 positions matching TRBD1. Trimming cost V 6 bases and J 0 bases; bases outside gene matches: 9. There are 15 residues in the CDR3. Germline V gene data show CDR1 as SGHKS and CDR2 as YYEKEE (reference sequence). The CDR3 loop reads CASTSEAGGSYEQYF. For the CDR3, the DNA is TGTGCCAGCACCTCTGAGGCAGGGGGCTCCTACGAGCAGTACTTC.

The chain joins TRBV7-2 to TRBJ1-3; D gene unclear. The V end was cut by 3 bases, the J end by 4 bases, with 13 bases between. Looked up from germline, CDR1 is SGHTA and CDR2 is FQGNSA. The CDR3 has 15 amino acids. CDR3 sequence reads: CASSFRLLGGNTIYF. The CDR3 nucleotides read TGTGCCAGCAGCTTTCGACTGCTGGGAGGAAACACCATATATTTT.

The chain joins TRBV28 to TRBJ2-4; 10 nucleotides line up with TRBD1. The CDR3 length is 17 residues. CDR1 and CDR2 from the germline V gene are MDHEN and SYDVKM. V lost 6 bases to trimming and J lost 8 bases; unmatched junction nucleotides: 16. CDR3 sequence (DNA): TGTGCCAGCAGGACCGGGACAGGGGATAAGCGTTGGGACATTCAGTACTTC. Its protein is CASRTGTGDKRWDIQYF.